This TCR beta chain is drawn from a study of cytomegalovirus exposure and HLA in healthy donors. Amplification used 60 Vbeta primers and 13 Jbeta primers. TCRdb's copy holds only in-frame clones and misses some; the assay was immunoSEQ multiplex PCR. The table has some 110,000 clones, 75% to 90% seen once. The V end lost 2 bases, the J end lost 4 bases, and 15 bases lay between the germline ends. The CDR3 extends over 15 amino acids. The V gene's germline CDR1 is SGHDT and CDR2 YYEEEE. The receptor's source is a man aged 25 to 40 in good health and CMV-seronegative. The sequenced sample consisted of PBMCs. V is TRBV5-6 and J is TRBJ1-2; a possible D gene is TRBD1 (6 bases). The CDR3 protein is CASSFGQFRTYGYTF. CDR3 DNA: TGTGCCAGCAGCTTTGGACAGTTCCGGACCTATGGCTACACCTTC.